This T cell receptor beta chain was captured by sequencing in a study of cytomegalovirus exposure and HLA in healthy donors (dated by TCRdb to between 2016 and 2019). About the full investigation: An earlier analysis of 587 of the donors reported approximately 270 Gb of sequence data and roughly 100 million unique TCR beta sequences from 150 million to 200 million T cells. Roughly 300 gigabases of sequencing data and around 80 million unique TCR sequences made up an early release that covered roughly 670 HLA-typed donors. The genetic ancestry cluster associated with self-reported Caucasian donors included approximately 85% of the roughly 390 genotyped donors. The aim of the study was to test whether cataloging public T cell receptors could identify signatures of past pathogen exposure. The study used immunosequencing to profile the T cell repertoires of 666 subjects and linked those repertoires to cytomegalovirus serostatus. Along with the approximately 600-subject first cohort, a separate validation cohort of roughly 110 different subjects was used. To predict cytomegalovirus infection status, the study combined high-throughput TCR immunosequencing, statistical association of individual TCRs with disease status, and machine learning. To study patterns of TCR occurrence, a later analysis re-analyzed previously published TCR beta repertoires from hundreds of donors and added high-resolution HLA genotyping. Rather than using new phenotypic data, the later analysis identified candidate immune exposures from TCR beta sequences and from how often those sequences occurred across donors. An earlier analysis of several hundred of the donors applied high-throughput TCR beta sequencing to assess whether each TCR beta V gene segment acted as functional or pseudogenic. Donor age, sex, ethnicity and CMV serostatus were compiled alongside the repertoire data. A later genetic analysis used genome-wide SNP genotypes for about 55% of the 666 donors, treating that subset as a discovery cohort. All discovery cohort repertoires had been generated on a single sequencing platform. Class I and class II HLA loci were covered by the typing at four-digit resolution. Typing coverage differed by locus: A, B, C, DRB1 and DQB1 were typed in about 620-630 donors, DQA1 in 522, DPA1 in some 570, and DPB1 in just under 490. About five DR-DQ haplotypes were treated as single units for association and clustering because of strong linkage in the cohort. Among approximately 370 genotyped donors of the cohort, an average of approximately 240,000 unique TCR beta nucleotide sequences was sequenced per donor, of which 15% to 20% were non-productive.

Findings and caveats that apply to the study as a whole: Because HLA typing was missing for some donors at each locus, association tests included only the typed subset. Across donors, most TCR sequences were observed very rarely, whereas some public TCRs were present in many individuals. In a later genetic analysis, fewer N-insertions in productive TCRs were reported among donors in an Asian-associated ancestry cluster than the roughly 700-donor mean. According to a later analysis, TCR association rates differed among HLA loci, with DRB1 alleles showing the most associated TCRs and HLA-C alleles showing the fewest. When HLA alleles, especially DR and DQ, strongly co-occurred, attributing TCR associations to individual alleles was difficult. In an earlier analysis of around 500 of the donors, most TCR beta V segments appeared in productive rearrangements about 87% or about 30% of the time, broadly matching IMGT annotations. According to a later analysis, most CMV-associated TCR beta chains appeared to be HLA-restricted, and the HLA associations seemed to be driven largely by CMV exposure. A further reported finding was that TCR beta sequences accurately predicted the HLA-A and HLA-B alleles for most subjects in the first cohort. Linkage disequilibrium might explain the correlated functional status among segregating V segments, but an unknown experimental factor could not be ruled out. In a later analysis, HLA-associated TCR beta chains showed more clonal expansion and lower generation probabilities than non-associated chains that were equally common. CMV serostatus was the only immune exposure information available for the cohort. About 15 rarely observed V segments, including chromosome 9 orphons, were excluded from the earlier analysis of about 610 of the donors because counts were too low. Only TCR beta chains were sequenced in this cohort, and the absence of alpha or paired-chain data limited detectable features. Several of the top co-occurrence clusters appeared to be linked to parvovirus B19, influenza, CMV and Epstein-Barr virus, according to a later analysis. V-gene and J-gene trimming of TCR beta chains was associated with a missense DCLRE1C variant in a later genetic analysis, and the association was replicated in an independent cohort. The sequencing pipeline was judged likely to have produced a cluster of highly shared sequence variants as a technical artifact. In vitro tests confirmed that a few of the cytomegalovirus-associated TCR beta chains recognize cytomegalovirus antigens. In a later analysis, 16,951 TCR beta sequences were associated with specific HLA alleles at a false discovery rate of 0.05. In the study, around 150 TCR beta chains were listed as associated with cytomegalovirus. Presence/absence analyses assumed roughly uniform sequencing depth across donors, an assumption that may not hold. In both the original and validation cohorts, the classifier was reported to diagnose cytomegalovirus status with high specificity and sensitivity. According to the authors, the approach could potentially be generalized to other disease states and immunological phenotypes.

Receptor libraries were prepared by the immunoSEQ multiplex PCR assay. For the multiplex PCR, a mixture combining 60 forward primers for TCR Vbeta segments and 13 reverse primers for TCR Jbeta segments was used. Amplification of the CDR3 region of rearranged TCR beta genes was performed with a multiplex PCR assay on genomic DNA. On the Illumina HiSeq System, the amplified TCR beta libraries were sequenced as 87-base-pair reads. Per the authors' processing: A later analysis counted about 80 million unique TCR beta chains across the approximately 700 repertoires, and some 11 million of these chains were shared by at least two donors. Raw reads were error-corrected and collapsed into unique sequences with a nearest-neighbor algorithm that merged closely related sequences to remove PCR and sequencing errors. V, D and J gene segments were assigned by aligning CDR3 sequences to IMGT reference sequences. For a sequence to be retained, a match of at least six nucleotides was required to both a V gene segment and a J gene segment. A rearrangement counted as productive if the CDR3 had no stop codons and remained in frame with V and J, and every other rearrangement counted as non-productive. Following IMGT convention, CDR3 was defined as the stretch from the second conserved V-encoded cysteine to the conserved J-encoded phenylalanine. Sequences without an unambiguous match to a single V gene segment were excluded from the earlier analysis of 450 to 650 of the donors. An earlier analysis of roughly 590 of the donors called V segments functional above 56.7% productive rearrangements and segregating when the between-donor standard deviation exceeded 5%. A statistical classification framework was built for diagnosing cytomegalovirus status from the catalog of TCR beta chain sequences. In a later analysis, TCR nucleotide sequences were compared against IMGT/GENE-DB human TR gene sequences so that V and J genes could be assigned. The TCRdist pipeline was used in a later analysis to assign CDR3 sequences and most-parsimonious VDJ recombination scenarios. In a later analysis, every TCR beta chain was defined by the combination of its CDR3 amino acid sequence and its V-gene family, and reads without a unique V-gene family were dropped. As a way to deal with suspected cross-contamination and a sequencing artifact, a later analysis dropped over 550 nucleotide sequences that were highly shared and had low generation probability. In a later analysis, a clonal expansion index was calculated for each public chain from normalized within-repertoire ranks of inferred template counts. In a later analysis, generation probabilities were computed using a VDJ recombination model fitted to out-of-frame rearrangements, and the results were checked against IGoR. A later analysis scored TCR-TCR, TCR-HLA and TCR-CMV co-occurrence with hypergeometric tests, applying a repertoire-size bias correction to TCR pairs. False discovery rates were estimated in a later analysis by permuting HLA or CMV assignments 20 times. In a later analysis, co-occurring TCRs were grouped using DBSCAN, and TCRdist sequence similarity was added for clustering within HLA-allele-positive subsets. Repertoires with fewer than 30,000 or more than 120,000 public chains were left out of co-occurrence clustering, as were about 5 repertoires with anomalous nucleotide sharing. TCRdb mirrors the immuneACCESS table, restricted to in-frame sequences. Some clones are absent from its copies; in checked studies, under half trace to an unresolved V gene, and the reason for the others is unknown. The D gene and trimming were derived from the DNA, and the V and J assignments and clone size from that table. In this sample the table shows about 190,000 clones, around four fifths of which occur a single time. Jointly, the top ten make up about 2.4% of the sample.

In total, roughly 670 healthy bone marrow donors made up the cohort. Cohort members were all nominally healthy when sampled, although unrecorded immune exposures were likely present. The donor was CMV seropositive and belonged to the group of over 250 seropositive cohort members. Every donor gave a peripheral blood sample, and the peripheral blood mononuclear cells from that sample were used for TCR beta sequencing. The Qiagen DNeasy Blood Extraction Kit was used to extract genomic DNA from the blood cell samples. On this clone itself: Its binding antigen is unknown. Within one base of it there is no much larger clone, and no base qualities were kept.

Material for sequencing was PBMCs. The TCR sequence derives from a woman aged 50 to 60 in good health and CMV-seropositive.

The CDR3 protein sequence reads: CASSLQEANYGYTF. The DNA sequence reads TGTGCCAGCAGCCTCCAGGAAGCTAACTATGGCTACACCTTC. Recombination linked TRBV4-2 to TRBJ1-2, with no confident D gene call. Trimming removed 4 bases from V and 0 bases from J, leaving 9 bases between the germline ends. Measured from the cysteine to the phenylalanine, the CDR3 is 14 residues long. Left in the record is the CDR3 DNA by itself, 42 bases read in frame from the first base. The germline V gene provides CDR1 LGHNA and CDR2 YNFKEQ.